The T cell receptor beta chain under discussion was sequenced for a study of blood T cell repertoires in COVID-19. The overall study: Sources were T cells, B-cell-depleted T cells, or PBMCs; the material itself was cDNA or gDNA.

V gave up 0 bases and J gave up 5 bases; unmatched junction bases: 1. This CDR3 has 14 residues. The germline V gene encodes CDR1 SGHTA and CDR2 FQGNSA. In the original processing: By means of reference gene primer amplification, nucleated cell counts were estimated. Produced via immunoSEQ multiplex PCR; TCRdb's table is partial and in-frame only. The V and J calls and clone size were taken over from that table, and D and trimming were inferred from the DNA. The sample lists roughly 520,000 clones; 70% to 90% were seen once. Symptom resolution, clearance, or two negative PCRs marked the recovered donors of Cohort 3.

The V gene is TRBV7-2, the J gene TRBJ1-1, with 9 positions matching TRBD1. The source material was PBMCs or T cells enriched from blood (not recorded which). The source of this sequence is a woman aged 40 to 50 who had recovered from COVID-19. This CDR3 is CASSLAGTGTEAFF. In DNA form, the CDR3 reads TGTGCCAGCAGCTTAGCAGGGACAGGGACTGAAGCTTTCTTT.